The 21 T cell receptor beta chains below all came from one sample that was sequenced in a study of regulatory T cells in long-lasting Graves disease. Time point indicated: persistent/refractory GD, antithyroid drugs over 5 years with positive TRAb. The TCR library used RNA extracted from PBMCs. TCR beta libraries were built with iRepertoire HTBI primers and Arm-PCR of CDR3 regions. MiXCR was run by TCRdb on the multiplex PCR reads, yielding one entry per CDR3 protein. Found here are roughly 400,000 distinct CDR3 sequences, about a fifth of them singletons; the top ten hold under 25%. Specimen: peripheral blood mononuclear cells (PBMCs), collected when the disease was refractory, from a patient treated with antithyroid drugs. These receptors all come from a female donor with Graves disease.

The chain uses TRBV5-1 and TRBJ2-2; possibly TRBD1 for D (5 bases). Between the trimmed V and J ends, which lost 5 bases and 0 bases, there was a span of 17 bases. The CDR3 spans 17 residues. The V gene's germline CDR1 is SGHRS and CDR2 YFSETQ. CDR3 sequence: CASSGGADAANTGELFF. The DNA for the CDR3 is TGCGCCAGCAGTGGTGGGGCCGATGCCGCGAACACCGGGGAGCTGTTTTTT.

This clonotype was picked up many times. The chain employs TRBV18 and TRBJ2-5; the match to TRBD2 covers 8 bases. The V segment lost 3 bases and the J segment 5 bases; nucleotides outside the gene matches: 2. This CDR3 spans 13 amino acids. Germline V gene data show CDR1 as KGHSH and CDR2 as LQKENI. Here the CDR3 DNA reads TGTGCCAGCTCACCCGGGAGGGCGGAGACCCAGTACTTC. As protein: CASSPGRAETQYF.

This clonotype was observed many times. The V gene is TRBV12-3 or TRBV12-4, the J gene TRBJ2-2, with 10 bases matching TRBD2. The CDR3 totals 16 residues. Trimming at V came to 1 base and at J to 2 bases, leaving 1 base not matched to a gene. This chain's CDR3 is CASSLVLAGNTGELFF. The CDR3 nucleotides read TGTGCCAGCAGTTTAGTACTAGCGGGAAACACCGGGGAGCTGTTTTTT.

The chain recombines TRBV6-8 with TRBJ2-7, with TRBD1 matching 9 bases. This CDR3 spans 15 amino acids. V was clipped by 0 bases and J by 5 bases; unmatched bases: 5. From germline, CDR1 is MNHGY and CDR2 SAAAGT. The CDR3 DNA follows: TGTGCCAGCAGTTACTCCGGGACAGGGCACAACGAGCAGTACTTC. Translated: CASSYSGTGHNEQYF.

There are many counts of this clonotype. V gene TRBV2 combines with J gene TRBJ2-2; D possibly matches TRBD1 or TRBD2 (5 bases each). CDR1 SNHLY and CDR2 FYNNEI come from the germline V gene. Between the trimmed V and J ends, which lost 6 bases and 6 bases, there was a span of 14 bases. The CDR3 has 14 amino acids. CDR3 protein: CASRSGPMAGELFF. Written as DNA, the CDR3 is TGTGCCAGCAGGTCGGGACCCATGGCCGGGGAGCTGTTTTTT.

This clonotype was seen only a few times. The chain links TRBV4-3 to TRBJ2-5; D is possibly TRBD1 (5 bases). CDR1 LGHNA and CDR2 YSLEER come from the germline V gene. The CDR3 covers 15 residues. Trimming removed 0 bases from V and 4 bases from J, with 12 bases in between. This chain's CDR3 is CASSQDTWQGETQYF. In DNA form, the CDR3 reads TGCGCCAGCAGCCAAGATACGTGGCAGGGAGAGACCCAGTACTTC.

This clonotype was seen a handful of times. The chain combines TRBV7-8 with TRBJ1-2; D not certain. Germline V CDR1 and CDR2: SGHVS, FQNEAQ. CDR3 length: 13 amino acids. Between the trimmed V and J ends, which lost 4 bases and 3 bases, there was a span of 9 bases. The CDR3 bases are TGTGCCAGCAGCTCAGTCTACGACTATGGCTACACCTTC. Encoded protein: CASSSVYDYGYTF.

For this clonotype: A much larger clone differs by one base, so this may be a read error. The gene calls are TRBV7-9 and TRBJ2-7; D may be TRBD1 or TRBD2 (5 bases each). Trimming stripped 11 bases from V and 7 bases from J, with 18 bases between. CDR1 and CDR2 (germline): SEHNR, FQNEAQ (reference sequence). The CDR3 is 12 residues long. The DNA of the CDR3 is TGTGCCTCGGTACAGGAGGCGCATGAGCAGTACTTC. Its protein is CASVQEAHEQYF.

This clonotype has only one observation. This may be a read error: a much more frequent sequence differs by one nucleotide. The chain uses TRBV6-2 or TRBV6-3 and TRBJ2-7; D might be TRBD2 (6 bases). This CDR3 spans 17 amino acids. Germline V gene lookup returns CDR1 MNHEY and CDR2 SVGEGT. CDR3 nucleotides: TGTGCCAGCAGTTACGATACCCGGGCGGGATGGTCCTGCGAGCAGTACTTC. It translates to CASSYDTRAGWSCEQYF.

The chain employs TRBV9 and TRBJ2-7; D tentatively fits TRBD1 or TRBD2 (5 bases each). Germline V lookup: CDR1 SGDLS, CDR2 YYNGEE. Trimming pared 0 bases from V and 2 bases from J, leaving 9 bases between. The CDR3 length is 14 residues. CDR3: CASSVGLGAYEQYF. The CDR3 DNA reads TGTGCCAGCAGCGTAGGTCTGGGGGCCTACGAGCAGTACTTC. Variable domain in full (rest from reference TRBV9 and TRBJ2-7): DSGVTQTPKHLITATGQRVTLRCSPRSGDLSVYWYQQSLDQGLQFLIQYYNGEERAKGNILERFSAQQFPDLHSELNLSSLELGDSALYFCASSVGLGAYEQYFGPGTRLTVT.

The chain is built from TRBV6-2 or TRBV6-3 and TRBJ2-7, with 7 bases identical to TRBD1. The trim removed 5 bases at V and 4 bases at J, leaving 11 bases unmatched. Germline CDR1 reads MNHEY; CDR2 reads SVGEGT. CDR3 size: 15 residues. The CDR3 DNA sequence: TGTGCCAGCAGTGAACCGGGACAGAGCTTATACGAGCAGTACTTC. Translation: CASSEPGQSLYEQYF.

This clonotype was picked up many times. This chain uses TRBV28 with TRBJ2-7; 7 nucleotides align to TRBD2. V lost 8 bases and J lost 6; bases outside the gene matches: 19. Germline V lookup: CDR1 MDHEN, CDR2 SYDVKM. The CDR3 consists of 16 residues. CDR3: CASQRGSGVEEGEQYF. The CDR3 DNA reads TGTGCCAGCCAGCGGGGTAGCGGAGTGGAGGAGGGCGAGCAGTACTTC.

This clonotype has a handful of counts. The gene calls are TRBV2 and TRBJ1-1, with D possibly being TRBD1 (6 bases). Trimming took 5 bases from V and 4 from J, leaving 11 bases between them. Germline CDR1 is SNHLY and CDR2 is FYNNEI. This CDR3 has 13 residues. The CDR3 region has the DNA TGTGCCAGCAGTCTAAGACAGGTCACTGAAGCTTTCTTT. It specifies CASSLRQVTEAFF.

The chain joins TRBV6-5 to TRBJ1-1; D gene unclear. Trimming pared 0 bases from V and 5 bases from J, leaving 16 bases between. Germline assignment: CDR1 MNHEY and CDR2 SVGAGI. The CDR3 is made up of 16 amino acids. CDR3 in DNA: TGTGCCAGCAGTTACTCGAAGGGAATTGGTTGGACTGAAGCTTTCTTT. It translates to CASSYSKGIGWTEAFF.

This clonotype occurred many times. This chain links TRBV19 with TRBJ1-1, with 7 bases matching TRBD1. The CDR3 runs 15 residues. CDR1 is LNHDA, CDR2 SQIVND, per germline (reference sequence). Losses at the gene ends were 2 bases for V and 1 base for J; bases not matched to a gene: 4. CDR3 DNA sequence: TGTGCCAGTAGTATAAACAGGGGCCAGAACACTGAAGCTTTCTTT. This codes for CASSINRGQNTEAFF. The variable domain in full, completed from reference TRBV19 and TRBJ1-1, reads DGGITQSPKYLFRKEGQNVTLSCEQNLNHDAMYWYRQDPGQGLRLIYYSQIVNDFQKGDIAEGYSVSREKKESFPLTVTSAQKNPTAFYLCASSINRGQNTEAFFGQGTRLTVV.

The chain uses TRBV7-9 and TRBJ2-1; D gene ambiguous. The germline V gene encodes CDR1 SEHNR and CDR2 FQNEAQ (reference sequence). V lost 5 bases to trimming and J lost 2 bases, with 16 bases between them. The CDR3 length is 16 residues. CDR3: CASSRTVQATYNEQFF. The CDR3 DNA sequence: TGTGCCAGCAGCCGAACGGTGCAGGCGACCTACAATGAGCAGTTCTTC.

This clonotype has just a few counts. This chain uses TRBV24-1 with TRBJ2-3; 10 bases line up with TRBD1. Per germline, CDR1 KGHDR and CDR2 SFDVKD. The CDR3 covers 17 residues. V trimming: 4 bases; J trimming: 4 bases; junction bases outside the gene matches: 10. The CDR3 nucleotides are TGTGCCACCAGTGACACGGGACAGGGGCGAGAGGCAGATACGCAGTATTTT. It specifies CATSDTGQGREADTQYF.

In this sample, this clonotype turned up a few times. The genes are TRBV7-2 and TRBJ2-7; 9 positions match TRBD2. The CDR3 has 14 residues. Germline assignment: CDR1 SGHTA and CDR2 FQGNSA. V gave up 5 bases and J gave up 5 bases; unmatched junction bases: 7. Written as DNA, the CDR3 is TGTGCCAGCAGCATGGAACTAGCGGGCCACGAGCAGTACTTC. Amino acids: CASSMELAGHEQYF.

On this clonotype: This clone may be a read error of a much larger clone one base away. This CDR3 fails to terminate in the conserved phenylalanine or tryptophan, so it likely reflects a read error. V gene TRBV6-1 combines with J gene TRBJ2-7; D is possibly TRBD1 (6 bases). The V end lost 5 bases, the J end lost 4 bases, and 12 bases lay between the germline ends. This CDR3 contains 13 residues. Germline CDR1 MNHNS, CDR2 SASEGT. The chain's CDR3 is CASSTSGQYEQYS. The CDR3 nucleotides are TGTGCCAGCAGTACCTCCGGACAGTACGAGCAGTACTCC.

DNA of the CDR3: TGCAGTGCCTCGACAGGGGTAGGGTACGAGCAGTACTTC. This encodes CSASTGVGYEQYF. The chain is built from TRBV20-1 and TRBJ2-7; 8 bases are shared with TRBD1. Germline V gene lookup returns CDR1 DFQATT and CDR2 SNEGSKA (reference sequence). The length of the CDR3 is 13 residues. The V gene end was trimmed by 6 bases and the J gene end by 4 bases; junction bases not matched to a gene: 8.

This clonotype came up many times. This chain links TRBV11-2 with TRBJ1-2, with 9 bases matching TRBD1. Losses at the gene ends were 5 bases for V and 6 bases for J; bases not matched to a gene: 7. This CDR3 comprises 14 residues. CDR1 and CDR2 from the germline V gene are SGHAT and FQNNGV. The CDR3 loop is CASSPTGTGHGYTF. DNA of the CDR3: TGTGCCAGCAGCCCAACCGGGACAGGGCATGGCTACACCTTC. Supplemented by reference TRBV11-2 and TRBJ1-2, the full variable domain reads EAGVAQSPRYKIIEKRQSVAFWCNPISGHATLYWYQQILGQGPKLLIQFQNNGVVDDSQLPKDRFSAERLKGVDSTLKIQPAKLEDSAVYLCASSPTGTGHGYTFGSGTRLTVV.